This T cell receptor (beta chain) emerged from a study of blood T cell repertoires in COVID-19. Original methodology: How many nucleated cells were present was estimated from reference gene primer amplification. Profiled with immunoSEQ multiplex PCR; TCRdb holds only in-frame clones, not every one. Clone size and V and J calls were adopted from that table, with D and trimming inferred from the DNA. Seen here are 210,000 or so clones, around four fifths observed once, and the top ten hold approximately 8.1%. The CDR3 runs 16 residues. The V end lost 2 bases, the J end lost 5 bases, and 16 bases lay between the germline ends. CDR1 MDHEN and CDR2 SYDVKM come from the germline V gene.

The TCR originated in a woman between 50 and 59 years old with active or convalescent COVID-19. The chain carries TRBV28 and TRBJ2-4; perhaps TRBD1 as D (5 bases). Sequences were obtained from peripheral blood. The CDR3, as DNA: TGTGCCAGCAGTTTAGCGACAGCTAACACGCAAAACATTCAGTACTTC. The encoded protein is CASSLATANTQNIQYF. The whole variable domain, remainder taken from reference TRBV28 and TRBJ2-4, is DVKVTQSSRYLVKRTGEKVFLECVQDMDHENMFWYRQDPGLGLRLIYFSYDVKMKEKGDIPEGYSVSREKKERFSLILESASTNQTSMYLCASSLATANTQNIQYFGAGTRLSVL.